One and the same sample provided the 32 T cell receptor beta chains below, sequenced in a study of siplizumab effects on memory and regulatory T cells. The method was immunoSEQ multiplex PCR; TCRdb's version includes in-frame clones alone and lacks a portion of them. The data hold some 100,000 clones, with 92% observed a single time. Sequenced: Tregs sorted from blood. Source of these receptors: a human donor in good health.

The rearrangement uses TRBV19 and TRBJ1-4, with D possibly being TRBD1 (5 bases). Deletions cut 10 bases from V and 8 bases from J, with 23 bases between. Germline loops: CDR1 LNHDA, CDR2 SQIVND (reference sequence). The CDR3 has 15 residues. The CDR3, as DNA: TGTGCCACTTCCGTTACCGGGACCTTGGGGGAAAAACTGTTTTTT. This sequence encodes CATSVTGTLGEKLFF.

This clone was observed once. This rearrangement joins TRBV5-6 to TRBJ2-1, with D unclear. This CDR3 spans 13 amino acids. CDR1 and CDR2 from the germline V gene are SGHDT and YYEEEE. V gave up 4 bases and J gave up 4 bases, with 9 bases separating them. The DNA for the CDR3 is TGTGCCAGCAGCCAAATGGGGTACAATGAGCAGTTCTTC. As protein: CASSQMGYNEQFF.

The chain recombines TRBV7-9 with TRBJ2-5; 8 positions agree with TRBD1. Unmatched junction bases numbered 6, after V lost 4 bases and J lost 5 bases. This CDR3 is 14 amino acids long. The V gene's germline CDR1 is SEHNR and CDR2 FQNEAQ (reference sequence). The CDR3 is CASSSDRGWETQYF. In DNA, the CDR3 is TGTGCCAGCAGCTCCGACAGGGGTTGGGAGACCCAGTACTTC.

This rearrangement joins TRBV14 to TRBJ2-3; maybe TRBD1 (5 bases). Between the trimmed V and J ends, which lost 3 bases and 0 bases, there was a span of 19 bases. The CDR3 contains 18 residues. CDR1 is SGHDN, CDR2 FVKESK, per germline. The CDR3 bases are TGTGCCAGCAGCCACATCTGGGCACCAGGGCGGAGCACAGATACGCAGTATTTT. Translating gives CASSHIWAPGRSTDTQYF.

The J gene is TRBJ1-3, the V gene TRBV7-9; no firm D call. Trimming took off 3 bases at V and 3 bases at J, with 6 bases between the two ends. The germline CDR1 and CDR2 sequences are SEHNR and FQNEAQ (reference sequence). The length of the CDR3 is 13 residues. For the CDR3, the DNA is TGTGCCAGCAGCTTCGGCGATGGAAACACCATATATTTT. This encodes CASSFGDGNTIYF.

Here the CDR3 DNA reads TGCAGCGTTCAGACAGGGTTTCTCCTTCAGTTCTTC. Translating gives CSVQTGFLLQFF. The rearrangement links TRBV29-1 to TRBJ2-1; 7 bases are shared with TRBD1. The CDR3 length is 12 residues. In germline, CDR1 is SQVTM, CDR2 ANQGSEA. The trim removed 5 bases at V and 13 bases at J, leaving 11 bases unmatched.

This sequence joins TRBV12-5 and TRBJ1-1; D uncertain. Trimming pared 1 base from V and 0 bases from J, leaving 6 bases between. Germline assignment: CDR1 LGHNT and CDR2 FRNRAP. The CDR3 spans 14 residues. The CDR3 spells CASGLGHLNTEAFF. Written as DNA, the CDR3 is TGTGCTAGTGGTTTGGGGCATTTGAACACTGAAGCTTTCTTT. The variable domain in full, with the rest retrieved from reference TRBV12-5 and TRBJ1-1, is DARVTQTPRHKVTEMGQEVTMRCQPILGHNTVFWYRQTMMQGLELLAYFRNRAPLDDSGMPKDRFSAEMPDATLATLKIQPSEPRDSAVYFCASGLGHLNTEAFFGQGTRLTVV.

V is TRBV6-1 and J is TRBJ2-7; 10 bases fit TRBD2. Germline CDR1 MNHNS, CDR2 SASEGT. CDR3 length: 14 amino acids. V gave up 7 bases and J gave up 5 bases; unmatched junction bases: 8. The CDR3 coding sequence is TGTGCCAGCATTACCCTAGCGGGAGCCAACGAGCAGTACTTC. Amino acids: CASITLAGANEQYF.

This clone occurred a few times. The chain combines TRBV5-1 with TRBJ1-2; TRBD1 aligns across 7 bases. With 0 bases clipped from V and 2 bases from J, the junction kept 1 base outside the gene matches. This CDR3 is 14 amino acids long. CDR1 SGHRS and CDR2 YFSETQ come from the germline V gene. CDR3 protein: CASSLAGQNYGYTF. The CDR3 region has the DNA TGCGCCAGCAGCTTGGCGGGACAGAACTATGGCTACACCTTC.

DNA for the CDR3: TGTGCCAGCAGCTTAAGCGGGAGAAATTTAAATGAGCAGTTCTTC. It codes for CASSLSGRNLNEQFF. The rearrangement links TRBV7-3 to TRBJ2-1, with 7 bases matching TRBD2. The CDR3 covers 15 residues. CDR1 SGHTA and CDR2 FQGTGA come from the germline V gene. V dropped 1 base and J dropped 7; count of bases not matched to a gene: 7.

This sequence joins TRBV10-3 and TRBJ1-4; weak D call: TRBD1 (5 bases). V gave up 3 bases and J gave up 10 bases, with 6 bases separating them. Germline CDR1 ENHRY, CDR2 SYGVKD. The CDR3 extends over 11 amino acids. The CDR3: CAISDGGKLFF. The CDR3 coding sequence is TGTGCCATCAGTGACGGGGGAAAACTGTTTTTT.

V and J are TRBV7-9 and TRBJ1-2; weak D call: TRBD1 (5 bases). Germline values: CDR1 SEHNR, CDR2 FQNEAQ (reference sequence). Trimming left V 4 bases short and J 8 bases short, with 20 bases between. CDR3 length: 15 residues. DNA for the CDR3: TGTGCCAGCAGCTCTTCGGGACGCATCCTGGCGGGCTACACCTTC. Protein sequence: CASSSSGRILAGYTF.

The CDR3, as DNA: TGTGCCAGCAGCTTGGGTCGAAAGTACTTC. Protein product: CASSLGRKYF. This chain joins TRBV11-3 and TRBJ2-7, with D unclear. The V end lost 3 bases, the J end lost 11 bases, and 8 bases lay between the germline ends. The CDR3 extends over 10 amino acids. CDR1 is SGHNT and CDR2 is YENEEA in the germline V gene.

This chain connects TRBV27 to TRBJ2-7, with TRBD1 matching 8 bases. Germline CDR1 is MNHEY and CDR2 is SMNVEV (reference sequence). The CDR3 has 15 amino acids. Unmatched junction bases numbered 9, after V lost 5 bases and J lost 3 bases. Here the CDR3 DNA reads TGTGCCAGCAGTGCGCCGGGACAGGTGATCTACGAGCAGTACTTC. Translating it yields CASSAPGQVIYEQYF.

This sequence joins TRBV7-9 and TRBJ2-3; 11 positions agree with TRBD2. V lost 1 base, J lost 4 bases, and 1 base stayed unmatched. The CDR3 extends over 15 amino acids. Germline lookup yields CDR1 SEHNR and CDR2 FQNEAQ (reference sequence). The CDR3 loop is CASSLELAGADTQYF. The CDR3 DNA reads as TGTGCCAGCAGCTTAGAACTAGCGGGAGCAGATACGCAGTATTTT.

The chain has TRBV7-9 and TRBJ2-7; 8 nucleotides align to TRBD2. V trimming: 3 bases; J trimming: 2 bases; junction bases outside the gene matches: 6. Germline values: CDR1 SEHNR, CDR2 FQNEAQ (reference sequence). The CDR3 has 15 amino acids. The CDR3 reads CASSFGAGAPYEQYF. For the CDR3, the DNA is TGTGCCAGCAGCTTCGGAGCGGGAGCGCCCTACGAGCAGTACTTC.

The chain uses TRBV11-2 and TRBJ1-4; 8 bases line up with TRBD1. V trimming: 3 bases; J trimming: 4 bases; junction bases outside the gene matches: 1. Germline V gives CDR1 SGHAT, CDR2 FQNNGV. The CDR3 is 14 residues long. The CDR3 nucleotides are TGTGCCAGCAGCTTGGGACAGGATAATGAAAAACTGTTTTTT. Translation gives CASSLGQDNEKLFF.

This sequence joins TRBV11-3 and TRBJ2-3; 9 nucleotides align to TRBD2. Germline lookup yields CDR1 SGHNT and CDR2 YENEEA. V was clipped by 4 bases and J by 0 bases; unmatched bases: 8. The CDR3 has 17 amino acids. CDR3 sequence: CASSCYSAGGSTDTQYF. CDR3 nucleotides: TGTGCCAGCAGCTGCTATAGCGCGGGGGGGAGCACAGATACGCAGTATTTT.

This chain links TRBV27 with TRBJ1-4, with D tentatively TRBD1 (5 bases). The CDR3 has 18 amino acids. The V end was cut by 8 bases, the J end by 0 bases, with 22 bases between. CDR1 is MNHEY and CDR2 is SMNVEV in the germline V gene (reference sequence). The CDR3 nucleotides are TGTGCCAGCTCCAACAAGGGACGGGGATTCACAACTAATGAAAAACTGTTTTTT. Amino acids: CASSNKGRGFTTNEKLFF.

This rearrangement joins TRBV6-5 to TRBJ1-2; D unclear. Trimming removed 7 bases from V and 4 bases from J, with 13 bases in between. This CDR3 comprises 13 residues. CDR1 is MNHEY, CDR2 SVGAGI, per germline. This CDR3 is CASKFGQLYGYTF. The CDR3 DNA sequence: TGTGCCAGCAAGTTTGGGCAGCTCTATGGCTACACCTTC.

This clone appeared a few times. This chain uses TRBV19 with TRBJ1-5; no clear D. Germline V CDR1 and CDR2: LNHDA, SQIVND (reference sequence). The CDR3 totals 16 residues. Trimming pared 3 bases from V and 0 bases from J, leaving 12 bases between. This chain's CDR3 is CASSIGQLYSNQPQHF. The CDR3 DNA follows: TGTGCCAGTAGTATCGGCCAGCTTTATAGCAATCAGCCCCAGCATTTT.

The CDR3 DNA follows: TGTGCCAGTAACAGGGCCGCAATAGGAGGCTACACCTTC. It yields the protein CASNRAAIGGYTF. The chain couples TRBV19 to TRBJ1-2; a weak D match, TRBD1 (6 bases). The CDR3 extends over 13 amino acids. V was shortened by 7 bases and J by 8 bases, with 17 bases between the two germline ends. In germline, CDR1 is LNHDA, CDR2 SQIVND (reference sequence).

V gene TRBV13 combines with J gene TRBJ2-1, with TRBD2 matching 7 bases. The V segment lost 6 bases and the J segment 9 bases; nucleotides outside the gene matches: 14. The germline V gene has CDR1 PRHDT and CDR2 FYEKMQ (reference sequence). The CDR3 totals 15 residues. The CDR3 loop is CASSIRWREYGEQFF. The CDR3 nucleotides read TGTGCCAGCAGTATCCGCTGGCGGGAGTACGGTGAGCAGTTCTTC.

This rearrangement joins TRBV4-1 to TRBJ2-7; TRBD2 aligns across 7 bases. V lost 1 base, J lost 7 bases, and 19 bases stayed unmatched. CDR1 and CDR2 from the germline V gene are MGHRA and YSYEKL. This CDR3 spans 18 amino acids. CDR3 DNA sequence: TGCGCCAGCAGCCAAGCCCGAGGCGTAGTAGCGGGTATAATTGAGCAGTACTTC. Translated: CASSQARGVVAGIIEQYF.

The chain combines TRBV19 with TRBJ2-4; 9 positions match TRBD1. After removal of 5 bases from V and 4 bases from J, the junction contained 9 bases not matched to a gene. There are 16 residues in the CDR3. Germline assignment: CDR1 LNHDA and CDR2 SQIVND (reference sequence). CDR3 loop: CASSPIPGQGKNIQYF. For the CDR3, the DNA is TGTGCCAGTAGTCCGATTCCGGGACAGGGTAAAAACATTCAGTACTTC.

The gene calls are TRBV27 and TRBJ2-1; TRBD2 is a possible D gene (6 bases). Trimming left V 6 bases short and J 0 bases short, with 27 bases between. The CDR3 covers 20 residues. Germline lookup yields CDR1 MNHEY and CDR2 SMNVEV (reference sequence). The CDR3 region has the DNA TGTGCCAGCAGACTTGTTCAACTAGGAGGGAGGATCGCCTCCTACAATGAGCAGTTCTTC. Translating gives CASRLVQLGGRIASYNEQFF.

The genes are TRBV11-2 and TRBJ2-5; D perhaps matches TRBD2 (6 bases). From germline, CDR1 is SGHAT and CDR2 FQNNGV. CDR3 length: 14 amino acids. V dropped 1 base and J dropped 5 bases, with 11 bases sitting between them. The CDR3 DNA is TGTGCCAGCAGCTTAGCGGGAGCAGGGGAGACCCAGTACTTC. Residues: CASSLAGAGETQYF.

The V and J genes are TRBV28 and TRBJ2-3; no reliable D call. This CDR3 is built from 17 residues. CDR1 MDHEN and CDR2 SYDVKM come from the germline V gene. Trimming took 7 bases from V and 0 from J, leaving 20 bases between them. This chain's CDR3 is CASTRRVLGSSTDTQYF. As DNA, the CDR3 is TGTGCCAGCACCCGAAGGGTCTTGGGGTCAAGCACAGATACGCAGTATTTT.

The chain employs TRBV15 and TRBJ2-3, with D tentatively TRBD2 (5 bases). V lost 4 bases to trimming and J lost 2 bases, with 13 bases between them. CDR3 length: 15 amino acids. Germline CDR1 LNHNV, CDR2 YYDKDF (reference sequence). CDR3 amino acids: CATSIGLPNTDTQYF. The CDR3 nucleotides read TGTGCCACCAGCATCGGACTGCCCAACACAGATACGCAGTATTTT.

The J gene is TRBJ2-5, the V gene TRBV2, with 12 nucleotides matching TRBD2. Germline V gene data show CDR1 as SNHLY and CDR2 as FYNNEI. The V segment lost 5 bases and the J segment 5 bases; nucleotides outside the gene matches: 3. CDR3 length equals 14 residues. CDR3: CASSPGTSGETQYF. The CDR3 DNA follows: TGTGCCAGCAGTCCTGGGACTAGCGGGGAGACCCAGTACTTC.

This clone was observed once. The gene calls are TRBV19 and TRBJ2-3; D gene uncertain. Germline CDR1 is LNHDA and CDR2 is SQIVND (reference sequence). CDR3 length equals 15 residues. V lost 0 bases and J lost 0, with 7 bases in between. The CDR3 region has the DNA TGTGCCAGTAGTATAGATCTGGTGAGCACAGATACGCAGTATTTT. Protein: CASSIDLVSTDTQYF.

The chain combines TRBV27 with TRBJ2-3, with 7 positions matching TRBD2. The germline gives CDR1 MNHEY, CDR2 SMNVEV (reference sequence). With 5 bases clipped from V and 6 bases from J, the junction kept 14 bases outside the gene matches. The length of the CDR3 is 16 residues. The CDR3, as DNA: TGTGCCAGCAGTGTCCGCGGGAGTGTTTATCGGGATACGCAGTATTTT. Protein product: CASSVRGSVYRDTQYF.